Below are 25 T cell receptor beta chains sequenced from a single sample in a study of radiation and T cells in renal cell carcinoma (dated by TCRdb to the early 2020s). The library was made by the immunoSEQ multiplex PCR assay. In its TCRdb copy, this immuneACCESS table keeps in-frame sequences only and misses some clones. Where compared with another copy, unresolved V genes explain less than half of these, and the others have no known cause. The sample data list some 130,000 clones, and around 89% of these were observed just once. The top ten hold 5.8% of the sample. This sample's time point label indicates: blood 2 weeks post-SBRT. This specimen's treatment or condition label, per the study, means: 15 Gy SBRT to primary tumor, nephrectomy 4 weeks later. Sequencing used blood, obtained from a patient whose treatment included radiotherapy and nephrectomy. Receptors originate from a woman in her sixties or seventies with renal cell carcinoma.

This clone occurred once. J is TRBJ1-5 and V is TRBV19, with D perhaps matching TRBD1 (6 bases). The V end was cut by 6 bases, the J end by 0 bases, with 12 bases between. The CDR3 is made up of 15 amino acids. Germline CDR1 LNHDA, CDR2 SQIVND (reference sequence). CDR3 bases: TGTGCCAGTAGGAAACAGGGATATAGCAATCAGCCCCAGCATTTT. Amino acids: CASRKQGYSNQPQHF.

In this sample, this clone turned up once. The gene calls are TRBV30 and TRBJ2-4, with 12 positions matching TRBD2. CDR3 length equals 17 residues. Germline V CDR1 and CDR2: GTSNPN, SVGIG (reference sequence). V lost 1 base and J lost 0; bases outside the gene matches: 4. The CDR3 protein is CAWSAGLAGIAKNIQYF. The CDR3 nucleotides are TGTGCCTGGAGTGCCGGACTAGCGGGGATAGCCAAAAACATTCAGTACTTC. Drawing the rest from reference TRBV30 and TRBJ2-4, the complete variable domain is SQTIHQWPATLVQPVGSPLSLECTVEGTSNPNLYWYRQAAGRGLQLLFYSVGIGQISSEVPQNLSASRPQDRQFILSSKKLLLSDSGFYLCAWSAGLAGIAKNIQYFGAGTRLSVL.

The chain joins TRBV5-4 to TRBJ1-1; 7 nucleotides agree with TRBD1. CDR3 size: 15 residues. Unmatched junction bases numbered 5, after V lost 1 base and J lost 2 bases. CDR1 SGHNT and CDR2 YYREEE come from the germline V gene (reference sequence). The CDR3 DNA reads TGTGCCAGCAGCTTGAAAGGGGGCGGAAACACTGAAGCTTTCTTT. Its translation: CASSLKGGGNTEAFF. Drawing the rest from reference TRBV5-4 and TRBJ1-1, the complete variable domain is ETGVTQSPTHLIKTRGQQVTLRCSSQSGHNTVSWYQQALGQGPQFIFQYYREEENGRGNFPPRFSGLQFPNYSSELNVNALELDDSALYLCASSLKGGGNTEAFFGQGTRLTVV.

V and J are TRBV7-9 and TRBJ1-2; 10 bases are a match to TRBD1. The V gene end was trimmed by 5 bases and the J gene end by 2 bases; junction bases not matched to a gene: 8. The CDR3 is made up of 16 amino acids. In germline, CDR1 is SEHNR, CDR2 FQNEAQ (reference sequence). The CDR3 region is CASSDGDRGLNYGYTF. CDR3 in DNA: TGTGCCAGCAGCGACGGGGACAGGGGCCTAAACTATGGCTACACCTTC.

The chain joins TRBV13 to TRBJ2-3; 8 bases align to TRBD1. The CDR3 length is 15 residues. CDR1 is PRHDT and CDR2 is FYEKMQ in the germline V gene (reference sequence). Trimming took 2 bases from V and 0 from J; bases not matched to a gene: 1. The CDR3 DNA reads TGTGCCAGCAGCTTATACAGGGGGAGCACAGATACGCAGTATTTT. It yields the protein CASSLYRGSTDTQYF.

The V gene is TRBV27, the J gene TRBJ1-6, with D possibly TRBD1 on 5 matching bases. The germline V and J ends were trimmed by 3 bases and 10 bases, with 16 bases remaining between them. Germline lookup yields CDR1 MNHEY and CDR2 SMNVEV (reference sequence). The CDR3 runs 15 residues. CDR3 coding DNA: TGTGCCAGCAGTTTTGAAGAGCAGGGTACATCACCCCTCCACTTT. Amino acids: CASSFEEQGTSPLHF.

This clone was picked up a small number of times. The chain is built from TRBV7-6 and TRBJ2-1; D is unclear. V was pared by 0 bases and J by 5 bases, with 5 bases between. Germline lookup yields CDR1 SGHVS and CDR2 FNYEAQ. The CDR3 spans 13 residues. The CDR3 region has the DNA TGTGCCAGCAGCTTAGCCAGAAACAATGAGCAGTTCTTC. It specifies CASSLARNNEQFF.

The chain combines TRBV28 with TRBJ2-3; 7 positions match TRBD1. This CDR3 comprises 15 residues. The germline gives CDR1 MDHEN, CDR2 SYDVKM. Trimming removed 8 bases from V and 4 bases from J; junction bases left unmatched: 12. CDR3 sequence (DNA): TGTGCCAGCTCCCCGGGACAGAAAACCTCAGATACGCAGTATTTT. Amino acid sequence: CASSPGQKTSDTQYF. The whole variable domain, filled in from reference TRBV28 and TRBJ2-3, reads DVKVTQSSRYLVKRTGEKVFLECVQDMDHENMFWYRQDPGLGLRLIYFSYDVKMKEKGDIPEGYSVSREKKERFSLILESASTNQTSMYLCASSPGQKTSDTQYFGPGTRLTVL.

The J gene is TRBJ1-5, the V gene TRBV28; TRBD1 might be the D (6 bases). V lost 7 bases and J 7 bases, leaving 14 bases between the germline ends. Germline loops: CDR1 MDHEN, CDR2 SYDVKM. The CDR3 is made up of 13 amino acids. The CDR3 reads CASIHIRGQPQHF. The CDR3 coding sequence is TGTGCCAGCATACACATCAGGGGACAGCCCCAGCATTTT.

This chain links TRBV5-1 with TRBJ2-2; TRBD1 matches 8 bases. CDR1 and CDR2 (germline): SGHRS, YFSETQ. The CDR3 runs to 15 residues. V shed 4 bases and J 5 bases; nucleotides not matched to a gene: 7. The CDR3 region has the DNA TGCGCCAGCAGCGACCGGACAGGGCGGACCGGGGAGCTGTTTTTT. Its protein is CASSDRTGRTGELFF.

This clone came up once. The chain employs TRBV23-1 and TRBJ2-2; D gene uncertain. TRBV23-1 falls under the ORF class, with uncertain function. This CDR3 region has 14 residues. V lost 9 bases to trimming and J lost 0 bases, with 11 bases between them. CDR3 sequence: CARISVANTGELFF. CDR3 nucleotides: TGCGCCAGGATATCAGTAGCGAACACCGGGGAGCTGTTTTTT.

The chain combines TRBV4-1 with TRBJ2-3; TRBD1 might be the D (6 bases). Between the trimmed V and J ends, which lost 2 bases and 0 bases, there was a span of 12 bases. The CDR3 extends over 16 amino acids. Germline V CDR1 and CDR2: MGHRA, YSYEKL. CDR3 protein: CASSQPDRLSTDTQYF. The CDR3 nucleotides read TGCGCCAGCAGCCAACCCGACAGGCTAAGCACAGATACGCAGTATTTT.

The V call is TRBV2, the J call TRBJ2-7; 9 bases are a match to TRBD1. The V segment lost 2 bases and the J segment 2 bases; nucleotides outside the gene matches: 7. This CDR3 has 16 residues. Germline CDR1 and CDR2: SNHLY and FYNNEI. The CDR3 bases are TGTGCCAGCAGTGAAAAAAGGACAGGGGTCACCTACGAGCAGTACTTC. Translating it yields CASSEKRTGVTYEQYF.

The V gene is TRBV5-4, the J gene TRBJ2-5; 11 nucleotides agree with TRBD2. V lost 1 base to trimming and J lost 2 bases; unmatched junction nucleotides: 1. The germline V gene encodes CDR1 SGHNT and CDR2 YYREEE (reference sequence). The length of the CDR3 is 15 residues. In DNA, the CDR3 is TGTGCCAGCAGCTTGCGGACTAGCGGGCAAGAGACCCAGTACTTC. Translation: CASSLRTSGQETQYF.

The rearrangement links TRBV5-4 to TRBJ1-2, with a weak D call TRBD1 (5 bases). The germline gives CDR1 SGHNT, CDR2 YYREEE (reference sequence). There are 16 residues in the CDR3. V was clipped by 2 bases and J by 6 bases, with 20 bases between them. For the CDR3, the DNA is TGTGCCAGCAGCTTTGATTTAAGGGGAGATGTTGATGGCTACACCTTC. Amino acids: CASSFDLRGDVDGYTF.

The chain has TRBV7-6 and TRBJ2-3; 10 bases are a match to TRBD1. The germline V gene has CDR1 SGHVS and CDR2 FNYEAQ. V was pared by 2 bases and J by 5 bases, with 4 bases of the junction left unmatched. CDR3 length: 15 residues. The CDR3 is CASSLRQGAGDTQYF. In DNA form, the CDR3 reads TGTGCCAGCAGCTTAAGACAGGGGGCTGGAGATACGCAGTATTTT.

The chain recombines TRBV19 with TRBJ2-1; tentatively, D is TRBD2 (6 bases). The V and J ends lost 1 base and 7 bases respectively, with 8 bases between them. Germline values: CDR1 LNHDA, CDR2 SQIVND (reference sequence). This CDR3 is 13 amino acids long. CDR3 in DNA: TGTGCCAGTAGTATAGGGAGGGTGAATGAGCAGTTCTTC. It yields the protein CASSIGRVNEQFF. Full variable domain (outside the CDR3, taken from reference TRBV19 and TRBJ2-1): DGGITQSPKYLFRKEGQNVTLSCEQNLNHDAMYWYRQDPGQGLRLIYYSQIVNDFQKGDIAEGYSVSREKKESFPLTVTSAQKNPTAFYLCASSIGRVNEQFFGPGTRLTVL.

The CDR3 DNA is TGCGCCAGCAGCTTCCGGGGCAGGGAGGGTGGCTACACCTTC. Its protein product is CASSFRGREGGYTF. The V call is TRBV5-1, the J call TRBJ1-2, with TRBD1 as a possible D gene (5 bases). The CDR3 consists of 14 residues. V was cut by 2 bases and J by 7 bases, with 15 bases left in between. Per the germline V gene, CDR1 is SGHRS and CDR2 is YFSETQ.

The V and J genes are TRBV12-5 and TRBJ1-2; 9 bases are shared with TRBD1. The CDR3 contains 16 residues. Looked up from germline, CDR1 is LGHNT and CDR2 is FRNRAP. Unmatched junction bases numbered 9, after V lost 0 bases and J lost 7 bases. As DNA, the CDR3 is TGTGCTAGTGGTTTGGTACGAGGGGACAGGGCTGGTGGCTACACCTTC. This gives the protein CASGLVRGDRAGGYTF.

This sequence joins TRBV2 and TRBJ2-3; 12 bases match TRBD2. Germline CDR1 is SNHLY and CDR2 is FYNNEI. The CDR3 sequence is 16 residues long. After removal of 3 bases from V and 4 bases from J, the junction contained 5 bases not matched to a gene. CDR3 loop: CASSEGLAGGPDTQYF. CDR3 sequence (DNA): TGTGCCAGCAGTGAGGGCCTAGCGGGGGGGCCAGATACGCAGTATTTT.

This chain links TRBV6-1 with TRBJ2-5; 7 bases align to TRBD1. This CDR3 is 14 amino acids long. V dropped 5 bases and J dropped 2; count of bases not matched to a gene: 5. The germline V gene encodes CDR1 MNHNS and CDR2 SASEGT. As DNA, the CDR3 is TGTGCCAGCAGTCATACAGGGGTTCAAGAGACCCAGTACTTC. Protein product: CASSHTGVQETQYF.

The chain joins TRBV5-3 to TRBJ2-1, with 12 bases that match TRBD2. TRBV5-3 is marked as an open reading frame, function uncertain. V trimming: 1 base; J trimming: 4 bases; junction bases outside the gene matches: 9. The CDR3 is 18 amino acids. CDR3: CARSLRLAGDEPYNEQFF. The CDR3 DNA is TGTGCCAGAAGCTTGAGACTAGCGGGGGACGAGCCTTACAATGAGCAGTTCTTC.

The chain carries TRBV4-3 and TRBJ2-1, with 9 nucleotides matching TRBD2. CDR3 size: 15 residues. Germline V CDR1 and CDR2: LGHNA, YSLEER. V shed 1 base and J 4 bases; nucleotides not matched to a gene: 2. Here the CDR3 DNA reads TGCGCCAGCAGCCAAGGGAGCGGGGGGTACAATGAGCAGTTCTTC. Its translation is CASSQGSGGYNEQFF.

Here the CDR3 DNA reads TGTGCCAGCAGCTTGGGGATTCCTACCTACAATGAGCAGTTCTTC. Translation gives CASSLGIPTYNEQFF. This chain uses TRBV5-6 with TRBJ2-1, with D uncertain. The CDR3 runs 15 residues. Germline V gives CDR1 SGHDT, CDR2 YYEEEE. V lost 0 bases and J lost 2, with 9 bases in between.

This clone was observed a handful of times. The same CDR3 arises from other DNA sequences in this sample as well. CDR3 region: CASSLGLEQYF. The CDR3 region has the DNA TGTGCCAGCAGCCTGGGCCTCGAGCAGTACTTC. V gene TRBV28 combines with J gene TRBJ2-7; D gene ambiguous. CDR1 and CDR2 from the germline V gene are MDHEN and SYDVKM. The V and J ends lost 6 bases and 6 bases respectively, with 9 bases between them. This CDR3 has 11 residues.